These 22 T cell receptor beta chains share one sample of origin, sequenced in a study of T cells after posttransplantation cyclophosphamide. Clones were sequenced by immunoSEQ multiplex PCR, and TCRdb holds only the in-frame ones, with some missing. The sample includes some 25,000 clones, roughly 82% of them seen just once. Sequencing was performed on PBMCs. The receptor source for this set is a woman aged 60-75 years with a blood cancer, CMV-positive, and with a related stem cell donor.

In regard to this clone: A read error may account for a junction end that differs from germline. The chain has TRBV7-7 and TRBJ1-1; no reliable D call. This CDR3 spans 13 amino acids. CDR1 and CDR2 (germline): SSHAT, FNYEAQ (reference sequence). The CDR3 here is CASSLSLNTEAFF. For the CDR3, the DNA is TGTGCTAGCAGCTTAAGCCTGAACACTGAAGCTTTCTTT.

For this clone: At one end the junction does not follow the germline gene, possibly because of a read error. The J gene is TRBJ1-2, the V gene TRBV28, with D tentatively TRBD1 (5 bases). The CDR3 totals 11 residues. Germline values: CDR1 MDHEN, CDR2 SYDVKM. The CDR3 DNA sequence: TGTGCCAGCAGTTCCGTCAGGGTGGTAGTCTTC. Protein sequence: CASSSVRVVVF.

By its share, this clone is medium-sized (0.01 to 0.1%). V and J are TRBV6-5 and TRBJ1-1, with TRBD1 identical over 7 bases. This CDR3 is built from 15 residues. Germline V lookup: CDR1 MNHEY, CDR2 SVGAGI. The V gene end was trimmed by 6 bases and the J gene end by 5 bases; junction bases not matched to a gene: 12. CDR3 in amino acids: CASSPRARGRTEAFF. CDR3 sequence (DNA): TGTGCCAGCAGCCCCCGCGCTAGGGGGCGGACTGAAGCTTTCTTT.

J is TRBJ1-2 and V is TRBV19, with 8 nucleotides matching TRBD1. Per the germline V gene, CDR1 is LNHDA and CDR2 is SQIVND (reference sequence). The length of the CDR3 is 12 residues. After removal of 7 bases from V and 4 bases from J, the junction contained 2 bases not matched to a gene. CDR3 bases: TGTGCCAGTAATGGACAGGGCTATGGCTACACCTTC. It encodes CASNGQGYGYTF.

CDR3 sequence reads: CASSGQANNEQFF. DNA for the CDR3: TGTGCCAGCAGTGGGCAAGCGAACAATGAGCAGTTCTTC. This sequence joins TRBV2 and TRBJ2-1; D is ambiguous. V was pared by 4 bases and J by 5 bases, with 9 bases between. CDR3 length equals 13 residues. CDR1 is SNHLY and CDR2 is FYNNEI in the germline V gene.

The V call is TRBV15, the J call TRBJ2-1; a weak D match, TRBD2 (5 bases). The CDR3 extends over 16 amino acids. Per the germline V gene, CDR1 is LNHNV and CDR2 is YYDKDF (reference sequence). The V end lost 7 bases, the J end lost 9 bases, and 25 bases lay between the germline ends. The CDR3 nucleotides read TGTGCCACCAACGTGGTGGGAGTCGCCGGGTTAAGTGAGCAGTTCTTC. Its protein product is CATNVVGVAGLSEQFF.

The genes are TRBV30 and TRBJ2-7; a possible D gene is TRBD1 (6 bases). The CDR3 contains 11 residues. Trimming took 4 bases from V and 7 from J, leaving 11 bases between them. Germline values: CDR1 GTSNPN, CDR2 SVGIG (reference sequence). The CDR3 DNA follows: TGTGCCTGGACCTCAAGGGGGGAGCAGTACTTC. Translated: CAWTSRGEQYF.

The gene calls are TRBV6-1 and TRBJ2-5, with 7 bases matching TRBD2. Germline lookup yields CDR1 MNHNS and CDR2 SASEGT. V was pared by 1 base and J by 4 bases, with 3 bases of the junction left unmatched. The CDR3 loop spans 14 amino acids. DNA for the CDR3: TGTGCCAGCAGTGAAGGGGGGGGAGTAGAGACCCAGTACTTC. Its translation: CASSEGGGVETQYF.

This clone was recorded only once. The identical CDR3 is also encoded by other nucleotide sequences in the sample. The chain links TRBV7-2 to TRBJ2-7, with D unresolved. V was trimmed by 0 bases and J by 5 bases, leaving 11 bases between them. The CDR3 contains 14 residues. Germline V lookup: CDR1 SGHTA, CDR2 FQGNSA. CDR3 loop: CASSLAWAQHEQYF. CDR3 in DNA: TGTGCCAGCAGCTTAGCTTGGGCTCAGCACGAGCAGTACTTC.

The chain has TRBV19 and TRBJ2-7, with 7 bases lining up with TRBD1. Germline loops: CDR1 LNHDA, CDR2 SQIVND (reference sequence). This CDR3 is built from 14 residues. The trim removed 4 bases at V and 6 bases at J, leaving 9 bases unmatched. This CDR3 is CASSTGQPRVEQYF. The CDR3 nucleotides are TGTGCCAGTAGTACGGGACAGCCCCGGGTCGAGCAGTACTTC.

This chain joins TRBV5-1 and TRBJ2-5, with 9 bases lining up with TRBD1. The J call is doubtful: the DNA matches TRBJ2-7 better. Germline CDR1 SGHRS, CDR2 YFSETQ. The CDR3 length is 16 residues. CDR3 amino acids: CASSPTGGPPSYEQYF. The CDR3 region has the DNA TGCGCCAGCAGTCCAACAGGGGGCCCCCCCTCCTACGAGCAGTACTTC.

This clone came up once. V usage is TRBV27 and J usage is TRBJ1-2; a possible D gene is TRBD1 (6 bases). The CDR3 runs 12 residues. Trimming removed 6 bases from V and 2 bases from J, with 7 bases in between. Germline assignment: CDR1 MNHEY and CDR2 SMNVEV (reference sequence). CDR3 DNA: TGTGCCAGCAGGACAGGAAACTATGGCTACACCTTC. Its protein is CASRTGNYGYTF.

The chain has TRBV4-2 and TRBJ2-7, with TRBD1 identical over 7 bases. Germline trimming cut 0 bases from V and 3 bases from J; bases unmatched to any gene: 11. The CDR3 consists of 17 residues. Germline V gene data show CDR1 as LGHNA and CDR2 as YNFKEQ. The chain's CDR3 is CASSQERTGISHYEQYF. In DNA, the CDR3 is TGTGCCAGCAGCCAAGAGCGGACAGGTATAAGTCACTACGAGCAGTACTTC.

This clone appeared a few times. This chain links TRBV6-1 with TRBJ2-7, with 7 bases matching TRBD1. This CDR3 region has 16 residues. Germline CDR1 is MNHNS and CDR2 is SASEGT. V lost 2 bases, J lost 4 bases, and 11 bases stayed unmatched. The CDR3 region is CASSEMIGGRGYEQYF. CDR3 nucleotide sequence: TGTGCCAGCAGTGAAATGATTGGAGGCAGGGGGTACGAGCAGTACTTC.

The chain uses TRBV7-9 and TRBJ2-1; 8 nucleotides line up with TRBD2. The CDR3 is made up of 13 amino acids. V lost 6 bases and J lost 13; bases outside the gene matches: 11. The germline gives CDR1 SEHNR, CDR2 FQNEAQ (reference sequence). The CDR3 region has the DNA TGTGCCAGCAGACAGGGACTAGAGAGGGGTCAGTTCTTC. Encoded protein: CASRQGLERGQFF.

As DNA, the CDR3 is TGTGCCAGCAGTGTGGGACAGGGAATCTACGAGCAGTACTTC. This encodes CASSVGQGIYEQYF. The chain uses TRBV6-1 and TRBJ2-7; 9 bases map to TRBD1. There are 14 residues in the CDR3. Unmatched junction bases numbered 4, after V lost 4 bases and J lost 3 bases. Germline loops: CDR1 MNHNS, CDR2 SASEGT.

V usage is TRBV5-1 and J usage is TRBJ2-7; 8 nucleotides agree with TRBD2. From germline, CDR1 is SGHRS and CDR2 YFSETQ. V gave up 0 bases and J gave up 1 base; unmatched junction bases: 0. The CDR3 loop spans 14 amino acids. For the CDR3, the DNA is TGCGCCAGCAGCTTGGCTAGCGGGTCCTACGAGCAGTACTTC. It is translated as CASSLASGSYEQYF.

V and J are TRBV5-1 and TRBJ1-5; weak D call: TRBD1 (5 bases). Germline V gene sequence: CDR1 SGHRS, CDR2 YFSETQ. This CDR3 is 15 amino acids long. V lost 2 bases to trimming and J lost 0 bases, with 9 bases between them. Here the CDR3 reads CASSFTGDSNQPQHF. The CDR3 bases are TGCGCCAGCAGCTTTACAGGAGATAGCAATCAGCCCCAGCATTTT.

Of note for this clone: Distinct nucleotide sequences in the sample also encode this CDR3. This rearrangement joins TRBV6-5 to TRBJ2-4; 7 bases match TRBD1. J was trimmed by 9 bases and V by 6 bases; bases with no gene match: 14. CDR1 MNHEY and CDR2 SVGAGI come from the germline V gene. CDR3 length equals 15 residues. The CDR3 spells CASRPLDRALSIQYF. CDR3 DNA: TGTGCCAGCAGACCACTCGACAGGGCTTTAAGCATTCAGTACTTC.

The V call is TRBV28, the J call TRBJ1-3; D call uncertain. Between the trimmed V and J ends, which lost 3 bases and 0 bases, there was a span of 3 bases. Germline values: CDR1 MDHEN, CDR2 SYDVKM. CDR3 length equals 13 residues. The CDR3 sequence: CASSFNSGNTIYF. CDR3 nucleotides: TGTGCCAGCAGTTTTAACTCTGGAAACACCATATATTTT.

A word on this clone: This sample also contains other DNA sequences that code for the same CDR3. J is TRBJ2-7 and V is TRBV5-1, with 11 bases lining up with TRBD2. This CDR3 spans 16 amino acids. Per the germline V gene, CDR1 is SGHRS and CDR2 is YFSETQ. V lost 0 bases to trimming and J lost 3 bases; unmatched junction nucleotides: 5. This chain's CDR3 is CASSLAGTSGIYEQYF. DNA for the CDR3: TGCGCCAGCAGCTTGGCCGGGACTAGCGGCATCTACGAGCAGTACTTC.

J is TRBJ2-3 and V is TRBV5-4; tentative D call: TRBD2 (5 bases). Germline V gene data show CDR1 as SGHNT and CDR2 as YYREEE (reference sequence). V was trimmed by 2 bases and J by 0 bases, leaving 7 bases between them. This CDR3 has 14 amino acids. The CDR3 region has the DNA TGTGCCAGCAGCTTACGCGGGAGCACAGATACGCAGTATTTT. Encoded protein: CASSLRGSTDTQYF.